Below, 21 T cell receptor beta chains from the same sample are listed, as sequenced in a study of control samples from healthy donors and cancer patients. TCRdb's copy holds only in-frame clones and misses some; the assay was immunoSEQ multiplex PCR. The sample lists 120,000 or so clones; approximately 87% were seen once. Sequences were obtained from blood. These receptor sequences come from a man younger than 40 in good health.

A single count supports this clone. The V and J genes are TRBV19 and TRBJ2-7, with D tentatively TRBD1 or TRBD2 (5 bases each). Germline-derived CDR1 and CDR2 are LNHDA and SQIVND (reference sequence). With 0 bases removed from V and 3 bases from J, the gap between germline ends came to 9 bases. The length of the CDR3 is 14 residues. This CDR3 reads CASSIDRGSYEQYF. The CDR3 DNA reads TGTGCCAGTAGTATAGATCGGGGCAGCTACGAGCAGTACTTC. Using reference TRBV19 and TRBJ2-7 for the parts outside the CDR3, the full variable domain is DGGITQSPKYLFRKEGQNVTLSCEQNLNHDAMYWYRQDPGQGLRLIYYSQIVNDFQKGDIAEGYSVSREKKESFPLTVTSAQKNPTAFYLCASSIDRGSYEQYFGPGTRLTVT.

This clone has just one count. The CDR3 nucleotides read TGTGCCACCAGTGATTTGGGGAAGGGTGTGGAGGACCAAGAGACCCAGTACTTC. This encodes CATSDLGKGVEDQETQYF. The gene calls are TRBV24-1 and TRBJ2-5, with D possibly TRBD2 on 5 matching bases. CDR3 length: 18 amino acids. Germline V lookup: CDR1 KGHDR, CDR2 SFDVKD. With 0 bases removed from V and 0 bases from J, the gap between germline ends came to 16 bases.

The CDR3 sequence is CAISENNGYTF. In DNA form, the CDR3 reads TGTGCCATCAGTGAAAATAATGGCTACACCTTC. This chain links TRBV10-3 with TRBJ1-2, with D unclear. This CDR3 comprises 11 residues. Germline-derived CDR1 and CDR2 are ENHRY and SYGVKD. V shed 3 bases and J shed 6 bases, with 5 bases lying between them.

The CDR3 loop reads CASSQAVLGGYTF. The CDR3 DNA reads TGTGCCAGCAGCCAAGCGGTCTTGGGTGGCTACACCTTC. The gene calls are TRBV3-1 (or the pseudogene TRBV3-2) and TRBJ1-2, with D unresolved. Per germline, CDR1 LGHDT and CDR2 YNNKEL (reference sequence). Trimming shortened V by 1 base and J by 7 bases, and 10 bases separated the two germline ends. There are 13 residues in the CDR3.

The chain uses TRBV10-3 and TRBJ1-1; D may be TRBD1 (6 bases). V shed 3 bases and J shed 0 bases, with 14 bases lying between them. CDR3 size: 16 residues. The germline V gene has CDR1 ENHRY and CDR2 SYGVKD. The CDR3 DNA reads as TGTGCCATCAGTGAAGAGGGCAGGGGTTTGAACACTGAAGCTTTCTTT. This encodes CAISEEGRGLNTEAFF.

The chain combines TRBV5-6 with TRBJ1-1, with D possibly TRBD1 on 6 matching bases. CDR3 length equals 14 residues. Per germline, CDR1 SGHDT and CDR2 YYEEEE. The V end was cut by 4 bases, the J end by 7 bases, with 17 bases between. CDR3 nucleotide sequence: TGTGCCAGCAGCCCCGCCCTAAGGGGGAGTGAAGCTTTCTTT. It yields the protein CASSPALRGSEAFF.

The chain combines TRBV18 with TRBJ1-1; D not resolved. Trimming pared 1 base from V and 2 bases from J, leaving 20 bases between. The CDR3 extends over 18 amino acids. Germline CDR1 and CDR2: KGHSH and LQKENI. The CDR3 bases are TGTGCCAGCTCACCACGAAGTGGCATAACAGATTCTAACACTGAAGCTTTCTTT. It encodes CASSPRSGITDSNTEAFF.

The chain joins TRBV6-5 to TRBJ1-6; possibly TRBD1 for D (5 bases). Looked up from germline, CDR1 is MNHEY and CDR2 is SVGAGI. Between the trimmed V and J ends, which lost 6 bases and 4 bases, there was a span of 13 bases. The CDR3 is 15 residues long. The CDR3 reads CASSRDGPYNSPLHF. In nucleotides, the CDR3 is TGTGCCAGCAGCCGGGACGGCCCATATAATTCACCCCTCCACTTT.

As DNA, the CDR3 is TGTGCCAGCAGTGCCGGGACGGATAATTCACCCCTCCACTTT. Amino acid sequence: CASSAGTDNSPLHF. The chain uses TRBV2 and TRBJ1-6, with a tentative D call TRBD1 (5 bases). V was shortened by 4 bases and J by 5 bases, with 9 bases between the two germline ends. There are 14 residues in the CDR3. Germline V gives CDR1 SNHLY, CDR2 FYNNEI.

V and J are TRBV19 and TRBJ1-2; maybe TRBD1 (5 bases). The germline CDR1 and CDR2 sequences are LNHDA and SQIVND (reference sequence). Trimming left V 3 bases short and J 3 bases short, with 8 bases between. CDR3 size: 13 residues. The CDR3 coding sequence is TGTGCCAGTAGTATGGGACGGGACTATGGCTACACCTTC. It translates to CASSMGRDYGYTF.

The rearrangement uses TRBV11-1 and TRBJ1-1; the D gene is possibly TRBD1 (5 bases). The ends were cut back, 1 base at V and 8 bases at J, with 8 bases in the middle. This CDR3 contains 12 residues. Germline CDR1 and CDR2: SGHAT and FQDESV (reference sequence). The CDR3, as DNA: TGTGCCAGCAGCTTAGAAGACAGCGAAGCTTTCTTT. Amino acids: CASSLEDSEAFF.

Here the CDR3 DNA reads TGCGCCAGCAGCCAGACTAGCGGTGGCACAGATACGCAGTATTTT. Protein product: CASSQTSGGTDTQYF. This rearrangement joins TRBV5-1 to TRBJ2-3; 9 bases are a match to TRBD2. The V gene end was trimmed by 4 bases and the J gene end by 1 base; junction bases not matched to a gene: 4. CDR1 and CDR2 (germline): SGHRS, YFSETQ. The CDR3 has 15 amino acids.

The chain is built from TRBV2 and TRBJ2-5; 9 nucleotides align to TRBD1. Germline V gene data show CDR1 as SNHLY and CDR2 as FYNNEI. The V gene end was trimmed by 5 bases and the J gene end by 3 bases; junction bases not matched to a gene: 1. The CDR3 extends over 13 amino acids. CDR3 nucleotide sequence: TGTGCCAGCAGTAGGACAGGGGAAGAGACCCAGTACTTC. As protein: CASSRTGEETQYF.

This chain links TRBV12-3 or TRBV12-4 with TRBJ1-2, with D possibly being TRBD1 (6 bases). The CDR3 consists of 13 residues. Trimming took 7 bases from V and 5 from J, leaving 14 bases between them. The CDR3 reads CASTQRQVYGYTF. Written as DNA, the CDR3 is TGTGCCAGCACCCAGAGACAGGTTTATGGCTACACCTTC.

This clone was detected only once. CDR3 DNA: TGTGCCAGCAGCCTACAGGGTGAAAAACTGTTTTTT. It yields the protein CASSLQGEKLFF. This chain uses TRBV7-9 with TRBJ1-4; TRBD1 is a possible D gene (6 bases). The CDR3 has 12 residues. Per germline, CDR1 SEHNR and CDR2 FQNEAQ (reference sequence). Trimming took 5 bases from V and 7 from J, leaving 8 bases between them.

The rearrangement joins TRBV4-1 to TRBJ1-2; D is uncertain. The germline CDR1 and CDR2 sequences are MGHRA and YSYEKL. The CDR3 has 14 residues. The V end lost 0 bases, the J end lost 0 bases, and 5 bases lay between the germline ends. For the CDR3, the DNA is TGCGCCAGCAGCCAAGACACCGCTAACTATGGCTACACCTTC. Its protein product is CASSQDTANYGYTF.

V and J are TRBV19 and TRBJ1-5; 7 bases align to TRBD1. The V segment lost 5 bases and the J segment 7 bases; nucleotides outside the gene matches: 8. The germline V gene encodes CDR1 LNHDA and CDR2 SQIVND (reference sequence). The CDR3 extends over 14 amino acids. The CDR3 spells CASSAQGGGQPQHF. In DNA, the CDR3 is TGTGCCAGTAGTGCTCAGGGGGGTGGACAGCCCCAGCATTTT.

This chain uses TRBV5-1 with TRBJ1-2, with D possibly matching TRBD1 (5 bases). The CDR3 covers 16 residues. V dropped 0 bases and J dropped 2 bases, with 14 bases sitting between them. Germline V gives CDR1 SGHRS, CDR2 YFSETQ. The CDR3 DNA sequence: TGCGCCAGCAGCTTGGATGGGGGATCTGGGAACTATGGCTACACCTTC. Translated, it gives CASSLDGGSGNYGYTF.

The gene calls are TRBV7-2 and TRBJ2-5; 9 bases agree with TRBD1. The germline V gene has CDR1 SGHTA and CDR2 FQGNSA. The ends lost 6 bases at V and 4 bases at J; junction bases unmatched: 9. The CDR3 spans 15 residues. CDR3 in amino acids: CASSRPGQGGETQYF. CDR3 DNA: TGTGCCAGCAGTCGCCCGGGACAGGGTGGAGAGACCCAGTACTTC.

Only one count was recorded for this clone. The V call is TRBV5-1, the J call TRBJ2-1, with 11 bases matching TRBD2. Germline CDR1 is SGHRS and CDR2 is YFSETQ. This CDR3 has 16 amino acids. With V trimmed by 0 bases and J by 7 bases, 6 bases remained unmatched. The CDR3 DNA is TGCGCCAGCAGCTTGGAACGACTAGCGGGGAATAATGAGCAGTTCTTC. It translates to CASSLERLAGNNEQFF.

A single count supports this clone. The J gene is TRBJ2-3, the V gene TRBV5-6, with 7 bases aligning to TRBD2. With 0 bases clipped from V and 1 base from J, the junction kept 2 bases outside the gene matches. This CDR3 is built from 15 residues. Germline loops: CDR1 SGHDT, CDR2 YYEEEE. The CDR3 sequence: CASSLVAGGTDTQYF. The CDR3 nucleotides read TGTGCCAGCAGCTTGGTTGCGGGGGGCACAGATACGCAGTATTTT. Complete variable domain (other parts from reference TRBV5-6 and TRBJ2-3): DAGVTQSPTHLIKTRGQQVTLRCSPKSGHDTVSWYQQALGQGPQFIFQYYEEEERQRGNFPDRFSGHQFPNYSSELNVNALLLGDSALYLCASSLVAGGTDTQYFGPGTRLTVL.